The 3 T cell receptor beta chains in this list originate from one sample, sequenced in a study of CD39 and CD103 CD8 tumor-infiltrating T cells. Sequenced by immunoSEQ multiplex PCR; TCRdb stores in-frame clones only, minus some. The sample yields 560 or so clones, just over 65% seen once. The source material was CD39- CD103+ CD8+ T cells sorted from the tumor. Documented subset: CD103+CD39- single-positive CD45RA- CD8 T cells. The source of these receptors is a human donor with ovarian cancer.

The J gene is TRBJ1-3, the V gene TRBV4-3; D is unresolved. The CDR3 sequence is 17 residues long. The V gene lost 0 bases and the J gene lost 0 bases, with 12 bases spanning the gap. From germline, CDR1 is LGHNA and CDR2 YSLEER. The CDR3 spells CASSQEAVLHSGNTIYF. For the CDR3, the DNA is TGCGCCAGCAGCCAAGAGGCGGTCCTCCACTCTGGAAACACCATATATTTT.

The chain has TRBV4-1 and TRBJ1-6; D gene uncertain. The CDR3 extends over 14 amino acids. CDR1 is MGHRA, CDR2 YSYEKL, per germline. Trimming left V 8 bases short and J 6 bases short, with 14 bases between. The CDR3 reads CASSPELSNSPLHF. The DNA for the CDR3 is TGCGCCAGCTCACCCGAACTGTCTAATTCACCCCTCCACTTT.

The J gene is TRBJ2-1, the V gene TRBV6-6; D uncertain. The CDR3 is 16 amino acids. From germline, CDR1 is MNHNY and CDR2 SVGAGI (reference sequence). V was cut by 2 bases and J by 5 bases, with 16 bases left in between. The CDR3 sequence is CASSYGGYKPHNEQFF. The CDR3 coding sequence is TGTGCCAGCAGTTACGGCGGCTACAAGCCGCACAATGAGCAGTTCTTC.